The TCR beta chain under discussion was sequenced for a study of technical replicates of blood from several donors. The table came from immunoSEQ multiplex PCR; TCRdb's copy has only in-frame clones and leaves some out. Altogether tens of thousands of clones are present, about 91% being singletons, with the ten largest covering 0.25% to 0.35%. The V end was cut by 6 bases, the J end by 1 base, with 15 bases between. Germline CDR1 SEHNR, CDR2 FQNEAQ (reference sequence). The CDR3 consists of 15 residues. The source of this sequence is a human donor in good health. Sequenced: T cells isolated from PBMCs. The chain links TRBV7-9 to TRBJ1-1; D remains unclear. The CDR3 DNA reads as TGTGCCAGCAGATCCTCGTTCGGTGGGAACACTGAAGCTTTCTTT. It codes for CASRSSFGGNTEAFF.